The clone carrying this T cell receptor beta chain was found many times. This CDR3 region has 13 residues. Germline V gene lookup returns CDR1 KGHDR and CDR2 SFDVKD. Deletions cut 4 bases from V and 6 bases from J, with 9 bases between. As to time point: sample taken at primary tumor resection. Whole RNA obtained from tumor, nontumor lung or frozen PBMC underwent sequencing without sorting. The donor group consisted of over 60 patients who had untreated, early-stage non-small cell lung cancer. This entry is derived from a study of spatial heterogeneity in lung cancer. Whole-study context: There were, on average, more than 8.5 raw-read appearances for each unique TCR and UMI combination.

A distinct unique molecular identifier was carried by each TCR cDNA molecule. One entry per CDR3 protein results from TCRdb running MiXCR on the 5' RACE reads. The sample holds just under 95,000 distinct CDR3 sequences, 10% to 15% seen once. This specimen consisted of PBMCs, obtained at surgery. This receptor was obtained from a male donor with early-stage non-small cell lung cancer. V and J are TRBV24-1 and TRBJ2-1; D uncertain. The CDR3 bases are TGTGCCACCAGTGAGGCCGGTAGCAATGAGCAGTTCTTC. Translating gives CATSEAGSNEQFF.